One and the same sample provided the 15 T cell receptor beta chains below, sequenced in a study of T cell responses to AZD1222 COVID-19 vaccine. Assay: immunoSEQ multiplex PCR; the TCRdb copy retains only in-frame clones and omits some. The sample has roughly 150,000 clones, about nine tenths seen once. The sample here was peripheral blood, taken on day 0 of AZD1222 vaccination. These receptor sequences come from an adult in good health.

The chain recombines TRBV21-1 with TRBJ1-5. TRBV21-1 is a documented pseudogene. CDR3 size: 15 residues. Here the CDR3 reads CASSKLGGSGQPQHF. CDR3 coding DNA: TGTGCCAGCAGCAAACTAGGAGGGTCGGGGCAGCCCCAGCATTTT.

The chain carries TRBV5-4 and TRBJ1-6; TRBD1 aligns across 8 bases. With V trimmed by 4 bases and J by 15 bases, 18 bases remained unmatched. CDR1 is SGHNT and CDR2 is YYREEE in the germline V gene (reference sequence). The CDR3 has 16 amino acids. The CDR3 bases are TGTGCCAGCAGCGAACCCCCCGGGACAGGTTTGCGGGGCCTCCACTTT. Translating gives CASSEPPGTGLRGLHF.

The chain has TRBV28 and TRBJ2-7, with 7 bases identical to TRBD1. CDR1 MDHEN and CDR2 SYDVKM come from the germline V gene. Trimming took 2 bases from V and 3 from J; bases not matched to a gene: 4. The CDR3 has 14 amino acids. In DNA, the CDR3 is TGTGCCAGCAGTTTAGGGACAGACCTCTACGAGCAGTACTTC. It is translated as CASSLGTDLYEQYF. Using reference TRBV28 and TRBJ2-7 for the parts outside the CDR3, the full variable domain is DVKVTQSSRYLVKRTGEKVFLECVQDMDHENMFWYRQDPGLGLRLIYFSYDVKMKEKGDIPEGYSVSREKKERFSLILESASTNQTSMYLCASSLGTDLYEQYFGPGTRLTVT.

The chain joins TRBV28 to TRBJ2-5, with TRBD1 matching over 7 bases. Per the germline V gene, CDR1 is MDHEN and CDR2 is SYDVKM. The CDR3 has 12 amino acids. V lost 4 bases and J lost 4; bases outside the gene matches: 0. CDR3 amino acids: CASSSGGETQYF. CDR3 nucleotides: TGTGCCAGCAGTTCAGGGGGAGAGACCCAGTACTTC.

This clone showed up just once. The CDR3 here is CASKRRVTDYEQYF. DNA for the CDR3: TGTGCCAGCAAACGCAGGGTGACGGACTACGAGCAGTACTTC. The chain uses TRBV6-5 and TRBJ2-7; tentative D call: TRBD1 (5 bases). The germline V and J ends were trimmed by 7 bases and 3 bases, with 16 bases remaining between them. CDR1 is MNHEY and CDR2 is SVGAGI in the germline V gene. The CDR3 contains 14 residues.

For the CDR3, the DNA is TGTGCCAGCAGCTTAGCGCTAGCGGGAAGAGAGACCCAGTACTTC. It specifies CASSLALAGRETQYF. The chain is built from TRBV7-2 and TRBJ2-5; TRBD2 matches 9 bases. After removal of 0 bases from V and 4 bases from J, the junction contained 3 bases not matched to a gene. CDR3 length: 15 amino acids. CDR1 and CDR2 (germline): SGHTA, FQGNSA.

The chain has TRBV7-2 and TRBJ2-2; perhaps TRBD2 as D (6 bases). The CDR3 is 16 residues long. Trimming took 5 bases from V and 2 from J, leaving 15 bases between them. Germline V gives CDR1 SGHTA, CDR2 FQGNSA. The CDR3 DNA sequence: TGTGCCAGCAGCCCTAGAGGAGGGGCCAACACCGGGGAGCTGTTTTTT. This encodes CASSPRGGANTGELFF.

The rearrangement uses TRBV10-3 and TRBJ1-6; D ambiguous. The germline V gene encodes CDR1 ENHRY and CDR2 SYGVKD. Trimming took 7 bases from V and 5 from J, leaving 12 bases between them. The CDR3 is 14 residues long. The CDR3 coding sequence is TGTGCCATCACTCGGGAGGCAAATAATTCACCCCTCCACTTT. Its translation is CAITREANNSPLHF.

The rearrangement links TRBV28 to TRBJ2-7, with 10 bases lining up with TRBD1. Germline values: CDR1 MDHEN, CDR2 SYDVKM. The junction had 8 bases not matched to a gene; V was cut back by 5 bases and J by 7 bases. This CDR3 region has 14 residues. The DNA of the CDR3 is TGTGCCAGCAGTCCGCGACAGGGGGCTCGAGAGCAGTACTTC. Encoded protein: CASSPRQGAREQYF.

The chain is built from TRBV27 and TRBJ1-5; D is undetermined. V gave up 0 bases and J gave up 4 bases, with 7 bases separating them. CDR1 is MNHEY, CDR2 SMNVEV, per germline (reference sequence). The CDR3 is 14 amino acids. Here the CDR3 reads CASSLSGWNQPQHF. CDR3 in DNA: TGTGCCAGCAGTTTATCTGGGTGGAATCAGCCCCAGCATTTT.

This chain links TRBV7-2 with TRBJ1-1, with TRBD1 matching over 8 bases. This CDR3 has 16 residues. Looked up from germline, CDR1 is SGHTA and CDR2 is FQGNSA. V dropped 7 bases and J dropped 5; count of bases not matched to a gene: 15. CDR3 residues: CASTPFPGQGGTEAFF. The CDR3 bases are TGTGCCAGCACCCCCTTTCCCGGACAGGGAGGAACTGAAGCTTTCTTT.

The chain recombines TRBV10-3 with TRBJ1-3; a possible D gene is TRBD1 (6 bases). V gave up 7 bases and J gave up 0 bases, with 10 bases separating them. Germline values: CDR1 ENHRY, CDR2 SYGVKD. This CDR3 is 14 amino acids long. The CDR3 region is CAIKGTSSGNTIYF. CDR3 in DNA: TGTGCCATCAAAGGGACAAGCTCTGGAAACACCATATATTTT.

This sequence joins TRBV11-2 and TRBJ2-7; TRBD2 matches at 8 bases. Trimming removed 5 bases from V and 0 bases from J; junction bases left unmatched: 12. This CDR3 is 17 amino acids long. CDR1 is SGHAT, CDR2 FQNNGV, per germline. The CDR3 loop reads CASSRPYPGGRSYEQYF. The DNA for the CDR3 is TGTGCCAGCAGCCGCCCCTACCCGGGAGGGCGCTCCTACGAGCAGTACTTC.

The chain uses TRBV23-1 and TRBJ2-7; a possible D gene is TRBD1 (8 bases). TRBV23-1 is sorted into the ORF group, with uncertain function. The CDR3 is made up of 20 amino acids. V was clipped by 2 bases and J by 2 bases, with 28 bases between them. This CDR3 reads CASSQIRRAGGERDAYEQYF. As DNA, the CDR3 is TGCGCCAGCAGTCAAATTCGTCGGGCAGGGGGCGAGCGGGACGCCTACGAGCAGTACTTC.

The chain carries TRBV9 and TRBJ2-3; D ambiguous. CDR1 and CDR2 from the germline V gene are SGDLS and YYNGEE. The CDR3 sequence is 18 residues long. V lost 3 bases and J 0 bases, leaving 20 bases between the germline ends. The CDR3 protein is CASSDSPEVADSTDTQYF. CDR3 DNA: TGTGCCAGCAGCGACTCCCCCGAGGTAGCAGATAGCACAGATACGCAGTATTTT.